The present TCR beta chain was sequenced within a study of T cell repertoires and HLA-DP antigens. As for the study in general: In vitro CD4+ alloreactivity was against HeLa-presented HLA-DP. Versus self, one alloantigen differed at one groove amino acid, the other at roughly eleven.

This CDR3 comprises 13 residues. J gave up 4 bases and V 3 bases, and 2 bases lay outside the gene matches. Germline V gives CDR1 KGHSH, CDR2 LQKENI. The primer mix covered 54 TRBV segments and 13 TRBJ segments. Sequencing was performed with immunoSEQ multiplex PCR; in TCRdb, only in-frame clones are kept and a portion is missing. Of approximately 89,000 clones detected, around 86% appear once; the ten largest clones hold 1.7%. On this clone: What it binds is unknown.

Sequenced input: CD4+ T cells from PBMCs. The receptor's source is a man over 45 in good health and CMV-seronegative. The rearrangement links TRBV18 to TRBJ2-7, with TRBD2 matching 8 bases. DNA of the CDR3: TGTGCCAGCTCACCCCCGGGGGGGTACGAGCAGTACTTC. This gives the protein CASSPPGGYEQYF.